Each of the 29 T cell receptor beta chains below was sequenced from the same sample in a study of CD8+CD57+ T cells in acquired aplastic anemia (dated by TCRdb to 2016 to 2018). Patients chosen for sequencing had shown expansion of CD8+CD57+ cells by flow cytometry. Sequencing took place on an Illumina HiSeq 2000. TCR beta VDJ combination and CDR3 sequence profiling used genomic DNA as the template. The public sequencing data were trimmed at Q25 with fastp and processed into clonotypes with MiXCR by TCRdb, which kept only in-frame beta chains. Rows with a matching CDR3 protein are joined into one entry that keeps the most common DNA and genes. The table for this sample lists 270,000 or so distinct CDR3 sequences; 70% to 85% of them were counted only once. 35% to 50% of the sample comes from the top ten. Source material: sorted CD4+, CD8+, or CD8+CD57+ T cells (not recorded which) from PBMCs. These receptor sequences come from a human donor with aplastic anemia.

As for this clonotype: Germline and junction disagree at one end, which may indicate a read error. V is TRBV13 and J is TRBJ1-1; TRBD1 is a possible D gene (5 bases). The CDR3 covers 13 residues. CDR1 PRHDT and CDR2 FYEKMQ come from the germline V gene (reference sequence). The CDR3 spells CASSLVAWGKAQF. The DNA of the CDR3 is TGTGCCAGCAGCTTAGTGGCCTGGGGCAAAGCGCAGTTT.

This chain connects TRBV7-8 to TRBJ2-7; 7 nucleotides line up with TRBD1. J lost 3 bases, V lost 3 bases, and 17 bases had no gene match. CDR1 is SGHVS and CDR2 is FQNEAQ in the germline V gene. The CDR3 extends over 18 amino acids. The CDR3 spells CASSFQGGATALYYEQYV. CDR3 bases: TGTGCCAGCAGCTTTCAAGGGGGCGCGACAGCTCTTTACTACGAGCAGTACGTC.

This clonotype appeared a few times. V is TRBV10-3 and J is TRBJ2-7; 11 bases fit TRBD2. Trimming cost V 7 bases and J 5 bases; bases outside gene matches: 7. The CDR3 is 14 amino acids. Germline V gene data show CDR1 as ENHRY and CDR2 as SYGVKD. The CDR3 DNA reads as TGTGCCATCACCAAAACTAGCGGGGGACACGAGCAGTACTTC. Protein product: CAITKTSGGHEQYF.

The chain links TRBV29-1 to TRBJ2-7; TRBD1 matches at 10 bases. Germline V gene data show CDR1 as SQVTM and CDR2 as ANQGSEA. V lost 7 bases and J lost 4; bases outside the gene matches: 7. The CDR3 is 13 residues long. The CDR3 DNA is TGCAGCGCCACGGACAGGGGGATATACGAGCAGTACGTC. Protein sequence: CSATDRGIYEQYV.

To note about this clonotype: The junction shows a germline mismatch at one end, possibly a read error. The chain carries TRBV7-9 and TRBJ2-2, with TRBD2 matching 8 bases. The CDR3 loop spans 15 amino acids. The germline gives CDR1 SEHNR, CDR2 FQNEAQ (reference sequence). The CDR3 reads CASSAAGGGPGQLFF. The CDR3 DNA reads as TGTGCCAGCAGCGCGGCGGGGGGAGGGCCCGGGCAGCTTTTTTTT.

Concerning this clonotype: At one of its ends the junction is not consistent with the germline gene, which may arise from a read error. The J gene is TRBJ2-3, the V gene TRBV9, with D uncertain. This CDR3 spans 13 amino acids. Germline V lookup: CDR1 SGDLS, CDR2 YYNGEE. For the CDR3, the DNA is TGTGCCAGCAGCGACGGGTCAACAGCGCAGTATTTTTTT. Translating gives CASSDGSTAQYFF.

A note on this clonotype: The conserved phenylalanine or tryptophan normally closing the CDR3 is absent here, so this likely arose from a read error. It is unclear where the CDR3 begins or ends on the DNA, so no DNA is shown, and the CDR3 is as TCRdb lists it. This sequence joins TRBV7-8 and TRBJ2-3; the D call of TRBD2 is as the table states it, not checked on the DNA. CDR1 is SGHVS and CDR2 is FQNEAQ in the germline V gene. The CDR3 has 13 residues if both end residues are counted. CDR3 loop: CASRDAGAAKTYY.

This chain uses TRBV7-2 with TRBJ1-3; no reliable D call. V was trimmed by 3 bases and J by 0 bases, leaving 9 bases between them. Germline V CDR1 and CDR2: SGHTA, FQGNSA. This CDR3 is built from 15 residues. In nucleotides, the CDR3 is TGTGCCAGCAGCTTGGGCAGCATCTCTGGAAACACCATATATTTT. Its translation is CASSLGSISGNTIYF.

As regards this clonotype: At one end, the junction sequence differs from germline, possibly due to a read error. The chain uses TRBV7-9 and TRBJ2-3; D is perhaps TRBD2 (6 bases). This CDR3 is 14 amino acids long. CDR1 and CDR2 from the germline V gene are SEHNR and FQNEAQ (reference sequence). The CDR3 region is CACSLAAGHDTQYF. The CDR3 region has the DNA TGTGCCTGCAGCTTAGCGGCAGGTCACGATACCCAGTATTTT. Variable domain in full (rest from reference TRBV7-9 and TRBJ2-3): DTGVSQNPRHKITKRGQNVTFRCDPISEHNRLYWYRQTLGQGPEFLTYFQNEAQLEKSRLLSDRFSAERPKGSFSTLEIQRTEQGDSAMYLCACSLAAGHDTQYFGPGTRLTVL.

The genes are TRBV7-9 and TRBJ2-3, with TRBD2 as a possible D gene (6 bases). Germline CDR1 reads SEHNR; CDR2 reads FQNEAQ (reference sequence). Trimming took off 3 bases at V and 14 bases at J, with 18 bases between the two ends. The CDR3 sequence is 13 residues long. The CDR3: CASSFASAKTRYF. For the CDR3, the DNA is TGTGCCAGCAGCTTTGCTAGCGCAAAGACCAGGTATTTT.

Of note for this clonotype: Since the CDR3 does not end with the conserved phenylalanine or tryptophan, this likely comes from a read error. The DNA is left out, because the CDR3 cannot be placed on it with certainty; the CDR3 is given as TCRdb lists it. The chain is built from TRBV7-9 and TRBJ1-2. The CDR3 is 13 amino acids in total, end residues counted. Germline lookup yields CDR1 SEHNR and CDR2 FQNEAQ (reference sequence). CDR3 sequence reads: CASSFERSGGNTD.

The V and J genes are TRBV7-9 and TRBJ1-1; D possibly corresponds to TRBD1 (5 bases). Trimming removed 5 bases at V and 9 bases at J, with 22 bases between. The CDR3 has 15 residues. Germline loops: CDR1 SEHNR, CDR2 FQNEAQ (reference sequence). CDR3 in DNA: TGTGCCAGCAGCCCAGCGGGAGGGGCCGATACTCAAGCTTTCTTT. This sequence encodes CASSPAGGADTQAFF.

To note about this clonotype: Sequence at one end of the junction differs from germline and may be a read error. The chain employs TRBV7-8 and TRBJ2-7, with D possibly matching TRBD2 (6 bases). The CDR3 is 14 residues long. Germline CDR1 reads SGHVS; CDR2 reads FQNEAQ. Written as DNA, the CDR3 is TGTGCCAGCAGCTTAGCGCGGGGTCCCGACGAGCAGTATTTC. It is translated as CASSLARGPDEQYF. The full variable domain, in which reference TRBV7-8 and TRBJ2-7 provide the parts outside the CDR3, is GAGVSQSPRYKVAKRGQDVALRCDPISGHVSLFWYQQALGQGPEFLTYFQNEAQLDKSGLPSDRFFAERPEGSVSTLKIQRTQQEDSAVYLCASSLARGPDEQYFGPGTRLTVT.

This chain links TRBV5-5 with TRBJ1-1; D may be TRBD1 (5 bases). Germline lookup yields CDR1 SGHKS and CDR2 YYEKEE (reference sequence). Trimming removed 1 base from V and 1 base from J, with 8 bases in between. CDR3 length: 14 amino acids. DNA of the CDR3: TGTGCCAGCAGCTTGAGGGACCAGAACACTGAAGCTTTCTTT. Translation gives CASSLRDQNTEAFF.

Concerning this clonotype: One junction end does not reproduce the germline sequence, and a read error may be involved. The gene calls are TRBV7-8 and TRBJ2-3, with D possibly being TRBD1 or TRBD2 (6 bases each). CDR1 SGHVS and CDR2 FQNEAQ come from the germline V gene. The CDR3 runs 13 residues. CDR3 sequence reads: CASGFGGRDKQYF. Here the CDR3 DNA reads TGTGCCAGCGGCTTCGGGGGCAGAGATAAGCAGTATTTT.

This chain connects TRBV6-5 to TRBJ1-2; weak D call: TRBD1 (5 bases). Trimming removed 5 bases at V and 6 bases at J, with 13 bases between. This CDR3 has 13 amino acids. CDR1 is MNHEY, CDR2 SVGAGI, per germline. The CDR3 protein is CASSEGVAHGYTF. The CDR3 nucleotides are TGTGCCAGCAGTGAAGGGGTAGCTCATGGCTACACCTTC.

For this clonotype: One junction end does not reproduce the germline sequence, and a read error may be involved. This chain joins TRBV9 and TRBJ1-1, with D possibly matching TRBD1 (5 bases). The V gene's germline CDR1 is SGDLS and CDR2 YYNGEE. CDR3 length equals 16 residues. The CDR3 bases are TGCGCCAGCAGCGAAGGGGCCCTACCGGCAAAAACTGAAGCTTTCTTT. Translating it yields CASSEGALPAKTEAFF.

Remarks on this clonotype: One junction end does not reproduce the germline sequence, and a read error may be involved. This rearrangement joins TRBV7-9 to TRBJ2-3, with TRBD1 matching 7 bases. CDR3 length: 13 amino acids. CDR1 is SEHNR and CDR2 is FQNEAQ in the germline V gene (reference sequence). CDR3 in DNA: TGTGCCAGCAGGTTTCAGGCAGACGGGACAGCCCTTTTT. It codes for CASRFQADGTALF.

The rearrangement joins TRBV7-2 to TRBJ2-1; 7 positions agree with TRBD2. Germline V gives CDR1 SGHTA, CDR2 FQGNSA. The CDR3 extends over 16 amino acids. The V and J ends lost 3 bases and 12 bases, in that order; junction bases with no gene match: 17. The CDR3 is CASSFKRSGESDVQFF. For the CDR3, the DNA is TGTGCCAGCAGCTTTAAAAGAAGCGGGGAGAGCGATGTGCAGTTCTTC.

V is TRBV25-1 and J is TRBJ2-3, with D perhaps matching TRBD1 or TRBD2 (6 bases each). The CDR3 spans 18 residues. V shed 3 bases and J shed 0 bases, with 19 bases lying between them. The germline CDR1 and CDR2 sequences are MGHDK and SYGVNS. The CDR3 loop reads CASSDPGGEASSTDTQYF. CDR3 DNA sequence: TGTGCCAGCAGTGACCCCGGGGGCGAAGCGTCGAGCACAGATACGCAGTATTTT.

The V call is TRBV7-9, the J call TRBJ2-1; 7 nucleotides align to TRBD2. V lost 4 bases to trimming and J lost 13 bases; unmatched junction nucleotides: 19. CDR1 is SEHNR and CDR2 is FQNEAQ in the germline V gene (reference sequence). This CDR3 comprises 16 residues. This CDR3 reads CASSSAGGGGGGVQFF. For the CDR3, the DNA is TGTGCCAGCAGCTCAGCGGGTGGGGGGGGGGGGGGTGTCCAGTTCTTC.

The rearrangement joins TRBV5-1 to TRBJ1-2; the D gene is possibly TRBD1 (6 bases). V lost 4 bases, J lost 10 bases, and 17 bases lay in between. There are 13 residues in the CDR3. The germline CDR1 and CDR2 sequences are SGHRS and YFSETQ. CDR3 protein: CASSPGQPNDYTF. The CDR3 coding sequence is TGCGCCAGCAGCCCCGGACAGCCCAATGACTACACCTTC.

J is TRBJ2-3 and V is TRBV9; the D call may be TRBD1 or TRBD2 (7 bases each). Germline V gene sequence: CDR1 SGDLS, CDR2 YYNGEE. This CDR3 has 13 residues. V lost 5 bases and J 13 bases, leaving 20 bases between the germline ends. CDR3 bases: TGTGCCAGCAGTTCAGGGGGGGCAGGCCGCAAGTATTTT. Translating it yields CASSSGGAGRKYF. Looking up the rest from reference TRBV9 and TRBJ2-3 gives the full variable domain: DSGVTQTPKHLITATGQRVTLRCSPRSGDLSVYWYQQSLDQGLQFLIQYYNGEERAKGNILERFSAQQFPDLHSELNLSSLELGDSALYFCASSSGGAGRKYFGPGTRLTVL.

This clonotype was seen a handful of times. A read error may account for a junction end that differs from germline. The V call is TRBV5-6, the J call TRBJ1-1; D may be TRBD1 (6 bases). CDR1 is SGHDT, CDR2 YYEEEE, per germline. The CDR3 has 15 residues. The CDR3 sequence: CASSLRDTGNTEAFF. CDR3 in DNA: TGTGCCAGTAGCTTACGGGACACAGGGAACACTGAAGCTTTCTTT.

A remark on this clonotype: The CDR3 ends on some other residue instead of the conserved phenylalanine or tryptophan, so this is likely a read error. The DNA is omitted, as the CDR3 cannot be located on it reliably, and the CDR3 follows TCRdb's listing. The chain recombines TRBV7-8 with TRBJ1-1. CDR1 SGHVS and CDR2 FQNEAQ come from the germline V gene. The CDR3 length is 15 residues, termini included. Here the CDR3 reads CASSLEGGPDTQDFL.

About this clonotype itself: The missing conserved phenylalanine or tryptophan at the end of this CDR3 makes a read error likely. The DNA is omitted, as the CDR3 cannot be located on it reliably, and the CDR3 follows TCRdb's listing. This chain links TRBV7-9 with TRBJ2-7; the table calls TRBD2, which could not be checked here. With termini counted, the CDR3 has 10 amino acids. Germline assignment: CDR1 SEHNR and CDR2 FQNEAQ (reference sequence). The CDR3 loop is CASSQGLAEA.

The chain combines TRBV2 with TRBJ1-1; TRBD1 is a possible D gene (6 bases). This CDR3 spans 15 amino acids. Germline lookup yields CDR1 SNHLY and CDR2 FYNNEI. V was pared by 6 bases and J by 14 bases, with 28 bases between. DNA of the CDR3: TGTGCCAGCAGCAAGCGGGGGGCCCAGAACACCGAAGAGTTCTTT. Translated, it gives CASSKRGAQNTEEFF.

Here the CDR3 reads CASSSEQTGNTEAFF. Here the CDR3 DNA reads TGTGCCAGCAGCTCGGAGCAGACGGGGAACACTGAAGCTTTCTTT. The chain joins TRBV11-3 to TRBJ1-1; D is undetermined. This CDR3 comprises 15 residues. Germline assignment: CDR1 SGHNT and CDR2 YENEEA. V was trimmed by 4 bases and J by 1 base, leaving 13 bases between them. Using reference TRBV11-3 and TRBJ1-1 for the parts outside the CDR3, the full variable domain is EAGVVQSPRYKIIEKKQPVAFWCNPISGHNTLYWYLQNLGQGPELLIRYENEEAVDDSQLPKDRFSAERLKGVDSTLKIQPAELGDSAVYLCASSSEQTGNTEAFFGQGTRLTVV.

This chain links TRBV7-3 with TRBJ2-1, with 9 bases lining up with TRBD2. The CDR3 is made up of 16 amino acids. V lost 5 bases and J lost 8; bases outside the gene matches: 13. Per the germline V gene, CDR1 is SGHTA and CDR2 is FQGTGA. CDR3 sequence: CASSPERSGGSDEQFF. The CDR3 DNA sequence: TGTGCCAGCAGCCCGGAAAGAAGCGGGGGGAGCGATGAGCAGTTCTTC.